This T cell receptor (beta chain) was captured in a study of T-cell reconstitution after alpha-beta-depleted transplantation in children (TCRdb year 2016). About the investigation overall: T-cell immune reconstitution after TCRalphabeta/CD19-depleted allogeneic hematopoietic cell transplantation in children was quantitatively tracked in the study by means of TCR repertoire profiling. Beyond this particular receptor, the publication reports: Over subsequent months, a decline in hyperexpanded clone frequencies was noted, and after one year, T-cell counts and TCRbeta diversity were mostly ascribed to newly produced T cells. About two months after transplant, the apparently early recovery of alphabetaT-cell counts reportedly depended on just several hundred clones that had expanded rapidly and came from non-depleted graft cells. The high TCRbeta diversity at day 60 in some patients was ascribed to recipient T cells and intrathymic progenitors that had survived conditioning.

Unmatched junction bases come to 17, with V trimmed by 5 bases and J by 5 bases. The germline V gene provides CDR1 SGHAT and CDR2 FQNNGV. Counted from cysteine to phenylalanine, this CDR3 has 18 amino acids. Only the CDR3 region is kept as DNA, spanning 54 bases read in frame from base 1. This clonotype was counted many times. Its antigen has not been determined. The record has no base qualities; no much larger clone is one base away. Explained via the paper, the treatment or condition label denotes: allogeneic hematopoietic cell transplantation with graft depleted of TCRalphabeta T cells and CD19 B cells. The children who served as transplant recipients had been given grafts of TCRalphabeta/CD19-depleted allogeneic hematopoietic cells. The protocol used for the library was PCR. Reads for this sample came from an Illumina HiSeq 2500. TCR library preparation used molecular barcoding, with unique molecular identifiers applied to normalize quantification of the TCRbeta repertoire. TCRdb reworked the public reads: Q25 trimming with fastp, MiXCR clone assembly, productive beta chains retained. Identical CDR3 protein sequences are pooled into one entry, listed with their most common genes and DNA. Recorded for this sample are 670,000 or so distinct CDR3 sequences; roughly 14% of them occurred a single time. 0.79% of the sample comes from the top ten.

Sequencing used PBMCs, obtained before TCRalphabeta/CD19-depleted stem cell transplant. The chain uses TRBV11-2 and TRBJ2-4, with 8 bases matching TRBD1. The sequence derives from a girl between 2 and 10 years old with congenital amegakaryocytic thrombocytopenia, due to receive a stem cell transplant. The CDR3 in this case is CASSEDRATRILENIQYF. The DNA sequence is as follows: TGTGCCAGCAGCGAGGACAGGGCGACTCGTATTCTGGAAAACATTCAGTACTTC.